Each of the 4 T cell receptor beta chains below was sequenced from the same sample in a study of blood T cell repertoires in COVID-19. Measured with immunoSEQ multiplex PCR; TCRdb has only the in-frame clones, and not every one. The sample shows 300,000 to 400,000 clones, just over 85% of them seen only once. Sequenced input: PBMCs or T cells enriched from blood (not recorded which). All receptors come from a woman aged 40 to 49 with acute COVID-19.

This clone was seen only once. The chain has TRBV7-2 and TRBJ2-2; TRBD2 agrees at 8 bases. J gave up 2 bases and V 4 bases, and 6 bases lay outside the gene matches. This CDR3 comprises 16 residues. The germline V gene has CDR1 SGHTA and CDR2 FQGNSA. CDR3 sequence (DNA): TGTGCCAGCAGCTCACCAGCGGGGGTCAACACCGGGGAGCTGTTTTTT. It specifies CASSSPAGVNTGELFF.

This chain joins TRBV7-3 and TRBJ2-3; TRBD2 might be the D (5 bases). The CDR3 is made up of 12 amino acids. Germline assignment: CDR1 SGHTA and CDR2 FQGTGA. V lost 5 bases and J 9 bases, leaving 12 bases between the germline ends. In nucleotides, the CDR3 is TGTGCCAGCAGCCCTCGGGAAGGGACGCAGTATTTT. Encoded protein: CASSPREGTQYF.

This clone was seen once. The chain couples TRBV6-5 to TRBJ2-5; 8 positions agree with TRBD2. This CDR3 has 14 residues. Trimming cost V 10 bases and J 3 bases; bases outside gene matches: 10. Germline V CDR1 and CDR2: MNHEY, SVGAGI. This chain's CDR3 is CATLRGGNEETQYF. CDR3 nucleotide sequence: TGTGCCACCCTTCGGGGGGGGAACGAAGAGACCCAGTACTTC.

The chain couples TRBV9 to TRBJ2-1; 9 bases align to TRBD2. J gave up 9 bases and V 4 bases, and 11 bases lay outside the gene matches. This CDR3 is 15 amino acids long. Germline V gene data show CDR1 as SGDLS and CDR2 as YYNGEE. The DNA for the CDR3 is TGTGCCAGCAGCCCGCGGACTAGCGTGCGGAGTGAGCAGTTCTTC. It specifies CASSPRTSVRSEQFF.